This T cell receptor beta chain was recorded in a study of radiation and T cells in renal cell carcinoma. Sample time point: blood 4 weeks post-SBRT, at nephrectomy. Treatment of the sample: 15 Gy SBRT to primary tumor, nephrectomy 4 weeks later. The protocol was immunoSEQ multiplex PCR, while the TCRdb copy is restricted to in-frame clones and leaves out a portion. The table lists fewer than 85,000 clones, 89% of them singletons. The V gene lost 3 bases and the J gene lost 4 bases, with 6 bases spanning the gap. Germline V gene data show CDR1 as LNHDA and CDR2 as SQIVND (reference sequence). This CDR3 is built from 12 residues.

This chain links TRBV19 with TRBJ1-2; D gene ambiguous. This specimen was blood, taken from a patient whose treatment included radiotherapy and nephrectomy. The source of this sequence is a woman aged 70-85 years with renal cell carcinoma. CDR3 loop: CASSMEGYGYTF. As DNA, the CDR3 is TGTGCCAGTAGTATGGAAGGCTATGGCTACACCTTC.